This TCR beta chain was retrieved from a study of Graves' ophthalmopathy and Graves' hyperthyroidism. The CDR3 runs to 18 residues. Germline V gene sequence: CDR1 LNHNV, CDR2 YYDKDF (reference sequence). V shed 3 bases, J shed 3 bases, and the junction held 17 bases outside the gene matches. The sequenced template was RNA, covering the TCR beta CDR3 region. HTBI primers served in a first-round RT-PCR, which a second-round multiplex PCR followed. TCRdb ran MiXCR on the multiplex PCR reads and lists one entry per CDR3 protein. The data contain around 670,000 distinct CDR3 sequences, approximately 40% of them singletons. Diagnostic conclusions were grounded in clinical symptoms, serum thyroxine, TRAb, thyroid ultrasound and orbital computed tomography. Study-wide results and limits: Detection in blood was also observed for most expanded thyroid clonotypes above 0.001 frequency. Ophthalmopathy progression was predicted with roughly 68% sensitivity and around 72% specificity.

This clonotype was seen a handful of times. Antigen unknown. The chain couples TRBV15 to TRBJ2-7; 7 bases agree with TRBD2. The receptor was derived from an adult man with Graves' ophthalmopathy. Sequencing was performed on peripheral blood. The DNA of the CDR3 is TGTGCCACCAGCAGGATTGGGGTCCTTTCTAGCGGATACTACGAGCAGTACTTC. This codes for CATSRIGVLSSGYYEQYF.